The clone carrying this TCR beta chain was picked up a small number of times. The antigen remains unidentified. TCRdb redid the calling of the 5' RACE reads with MiXCR, one entry per CDR3 protein. The sample shows roughly 1,500,000 distinct CDR3 sequences, about 30% of them seen only once. This record comes from a study of identical twins. Per the germline V gene, CDR1 is LGHDT and CDR2 is YNNKEL (reference sequence). The J segment lost 6 bases and the V segment lost 0 bases, leaving 9 bases of the junction unmatched. The CDR3 covers 16 residues. General study points: Carriage of fewer insertions was seen in abundant cord blood beta clonotypes, whereas memory repertoires showed none.

The TCR sequence derives from a newborn girl in good health. Material for sequencing was cord blood. The V gene is TRBV3-1, the J gene TRBJ2-3, with TRBD2 matching 7 bases. In DNA, the CDR3 is TGTGCCAGCAGCCAAGAGGCTCTGGCGGGGGTGGATACGCAGTATTTT. Amino acid sequence: CASSQEALAGVDTQYF.